This T cell receptor (beta chain) comes out of a study of naive and memory T cell subsets. This clonotype was seen at least ten times. Its antigen is not identified. Two oligonucleotides, mixed equimolar, formed the beta constant-region primer covering TRBC1 and TRBC2. Ligated cDNA was amplified by four rounds of PCR with nested alpha and beta constant-region primers and SP2. Ligation attached a single-stranded oligonucleotide with a 12-nucleotide UMI and the SP2 primer to the cDNA 3' end. From the UMI-ligation and nested PCR reads, TCRdb called clonotypes with MiXCR, one entry per CDR3 protein. Of just over 80,000 distinct CDR3 sequences listed, 8% to 9.5% are singletons. Germline V gene lookup returns CDR1 SEHNR and CDR2 FQNEAQ (reference sequence). The CDR3 consists of 10 residues. Trimming removed 5 bases from V and 8 bases from J, with 6 bases in between. Whole-study findings and limits: Naive repertoires, especially CD8, held a few larger clonotypes, possibly memory cells re-expressing CD45RA.

Sequenced sample: naive CD8+ T cells from blood. V is TRBV7-9 and J is TRBJ1-2; D gene uncertain. The clonotype comes from a human donor in good health. The CDR3 coding sequence is TGTGCCAGCAGCCCCGGGGGCTACACCTTC. Translated: CASSPGGYTF.